These T cell receptor beta chains were read from a single sample in a study of blood T cell repertoires in COVID-19. Data came from immunoSEQ multiplex PCR; TCRdb stores just in-frame clones and leaves some out. The data show under 300,000 clones, 70% to 90% seen once. What was sequenced was peripheral blood. The receptors shown here come from a woman between 40 and 55 years old who had recovered from COVID-19. Each CDR3 is given with its conserved first and last residue. The D gene is left open where the match is weak. Clone size, where shown, is once, few, many, or a class for clones that have expanded.

v_gene	j_gene	abundance	d_gene	CDR3aa	CDR3nt
TRBV5-1	TRBJ2-1	few	-	CASSLGQGRYNEQFF	TGCGCCAGCAGCTTGGGGCAGGGTAGGTACAATGAGCAGTTCTTC
TRBV4-2	TRBJ2-2	-	-	CASSHPPESGYTGELFF	TGTGCCAGCAGCCATCCCCCGGAGTCCGGGTACACCGGGGAGCTGTTTTTT
TRBV25-1	TRBJ2-1	once	-	CASSEPGAHNEQFF	TGTGCCAGCAGTGAGCCAGGGGCCCACAATGAGCAGTTCTTC
TRBV24-1	TRBJ1-2	once	TRBD1	CATSDSGTGGLFGGYTF	TGTGCCACCAGTGATTCCGGGACAGGGGGCCTTTTCGGTGGCTACACCTTC
TRBV10-1	TRBJ2-7	-	-	CASSEVQSSYEQYF	TGCGCCAGCAGTGAAGTACAAAGCTCCTACGAGCAGTACTTC
TRBV19	TRBJ2-2	-	TRBD1	CASSIVLGQGNTGELFF	TGTGCCAGTAGTATTGTTTTAGGACAGGGGAACACCGGGGAGCTGTTTTTT
TRBV27	TRBJ1-1	-	TRBD1	CASMRQGAIHTEAFF	TGTGCCAGCATGAGACAGGGGGCAATACACACTGAAGCTTTCTTT
TRBV7-9	TRBJ2-2	-	-	CASSLVAGWRNTGELFF	TGTGCCAGCAGCTTAGTAGCCGGGTGGAGGAACACCGGGGAGCTGTTTTTT
TRBV6-2/TRBV6-3	TRBJ2-7	-	TRBD1	CASSAGTGGYRAYEQYF	TGTGCCAGCAGCGCCGGGACAGGGGGGTATCGCGCCTACGAGCAGTACTTC
TRBV6-5	TRBJ2-1	-	TRBD2	CASSSGLASYNEQFF	TGTGCCAGCAGTTCGGGACTAGCGTCCTACAATGAGCAGTTCTTC
TRBV5-1	TRBJ2-5	-	TRBD1	CASSPGDRGETQYF	TGCGCCAGCAGCCCGGGAGACAGGGGAGAGACCCAGTACTTC
TRBV27	TRBJ2-3	-	-	CASSLWAGVKTDTQYF	TGTGCCAGCAGTTTATGGGCAGGGGTAAAAACAGATACGCAGTATTTT
TRBV4-3	TRBJ2-1	-	-	CASSQVSEGGEQFF	TGCGCCAGCAGCCAAGTTTCGGAGGGAGGTGAGCAGTTCTTC
TRBV19	TRBJ2-1	-	-	CASSISRNEQFF	TGTGCCAGTAGTATATCTAGAAACGAGCAGTTCTTC
TRBV7-9	TRBJ2-5	-	-	CASSPPGVQETQYF	TGTGCCAGCAGCCCCCCGGGAGTCCAAGAGACCCAGTACTTC
TRBV7-6	TRBJ2-1	few	TRBD1	CASSSLPAPGGRADNEQFF	TGTGCCAGCAGCTCCCTCCCCGCGCCAGGGGGACGGGCGGACAATGAGCAGTTCTTC
TRBV7-2	TRBJ2-6	-	TRBD2	CASSSLATGANVLTF	TGTGCCAGCAGCTCACTAGCGACCGGGGCCAACGTCCTGACTTTC
TRBV24-1	TRBJ2-1	-	TRBD2	CATSPTSGSFNNEQFF	TGTGCCACCAGTCCGACTAGCGGGAGTTTTAACAATGAGCAGTTCTTC
TRBV10-3	TRBJ2-7	-	TRBD2	CASQTSGTHEQYF	TGTGCCAGCCAGACTAGCGGGACTCACGAGCAGTACTTC
TRBV7-2	TRBJ1-3	few	TRBD1	CASRPQGTNTIYF	TGTGCCAGCAGACCACAGGGGACCAACACCATATATTTT
TRBV11-2	TRBJ2-7	-	TRBD1	CASRITGVSSYEQYF	TGTGCCAGCAGGATTACAGGGGTTTCTTCCTACGAGCAGTACTTC
TRBV7-2	TRBJ2-7	-	TRBD2	CASSLNRGTSGSSYEQYF	TGTGCCAGCAGCTTAAACAGGGGAACTAGCGGGAGCTCCTACGAGCAGTACTTC
TRBV4-3	TRBJ1-2	-	-	CASSQRREYTF	TGCGCCAGCAGCCAAAGGCGGGAGTACACCTTC
TRBV10-3	TRBJ2-7	-	-	CAISELPPGHLNF	TGTGCCATCAGTGAGTTACCCCCGGGACACTTGAACTTC
TRBV5-1	TRBJ2-3	-	-	CASSGGKPGDTQYF	TGCGCCAGCAGCGGTGGTAAACCGGGAGATACGCAGTATTTT
TRBV18	TRBJ2-2	-	-	CASSPLGPGAGELFF	TGTGCCAGCTCACCCCTTGGCCCGGGGGCCGGGGAGCTGTTTTTT
TRBV19	TRBJ2-2	-	-	CASSIAQDSGELFF	TGTGCCAGTAGTATAGCTCAGGACAGCGGGGAGCTGTTTTTT
TRBV6-2/TRBV6-3	TRBJ2-7	-	TRBD1	CASSYPDRGHSYEQYF	TGTGCCAGCAGTTACCCTGACAGGGGGCACTCCTACGAGCAGTACTTC
TRBV19	TRBJ1-5	-	-	CASSIWTADNQPQHF	TGTGCCAGTAGTATTTGGACAGCCGATAATCAGCCCCAGCATTTT
TRBV2	TRBJ2-4	-	TRBD1	CASNGQDKNIQYF	TGTGCCAGCAACGGACAGGACAAAAACATTCAGTACTTC
TRBV4-1	TRBJ2-2	once	TRBD2	CASSQPGLAGGSDTGELFF	TGCGCCAGCAGCCAACCGGGACTAGCGGGAGGGTCGGACACCGGGGAGCTGTTTTTT
TRBV7-2	TRBJ2-2	-	-	CASSSGNTGELFF	TGTGCCAGCAGCTCGGGGAACACCGGGGAGCTGTTTTTT
TRBV6-4	TRBJ2-6	-	TRBD1	CASSYGTGGTGANVLTF	TGTGCCAGCAGTTACGGGACAGGGGGTACTGGGGCCAACGTCCTGACTTTC
TRBV30	TRBJ2-1	few	TRBD2	CAWSSRRAGDQFF	TGTGCCTGGAGCTCCCGTAGGGCGGGAGACCAGTTCTTC
TRBV7-2	TRBJ2-1	-	TRBD2	CASSLSGRALYEQFF	TGTGCCAGCAGCCTGAGCGGGAGGGCCCTCTATGAGCAGTTCTTC
TRBV7-3	TRBJ2-2	-	TRBD2	CASSATSGGWGGELFF	TGTGCCAGCAGCGCAACTAGCGGGGGCTGGGGCGGGGAGCTGTTTTTT
TRBV5-6	TRBJ2-1	-	-	CASSLVAEVSNEQFF	TGTGCCAGCAGCTTGGTAGCAGAGGTCAGCAATGAGCAGTTCTTC
TRBV6-2/TRBV6-3	TRBJ2-1	-	-	CASSYPTGVEQFF	TGTGCCAGCAGTTACCCTACGGGAGTTGAGCAGTTCTTC
TRBV19	TRBJ2-7	-	-	CASLDGVYEQYF	TGTGCCAGCCTTGACGGGGTGTACGAGCAGTACTTC
TRBV7-9	TRBJ2-2	-	-	CASRSPGSNTGELFF	TGTGCCAGCAGGTCCCCCGGGTCGAACACCGGGGAGCTGTTTTTT
TRBV6-2/TRBV6-3	TRBJ1-2	-	-	CASSPGEKYGYTF	TGTGCCAGCAGTCCAGGGGAAAAATATGGCTACACCTTC
TRBV6-4	TRBJ2-2	-	-	CASSIDSTGELFF	TGTGCCAGCAGTATAGACTCTACCGGGGAGCTGTTTTTT
TRBV7-2	TRBJ2-3	-	-	CASSLGLRTDTQYF	TGTGCCAGCAGCTTAGGACTTCGCACAGATACGCAGTATTTT
TRBV7-9	TRBJ2-5	-	-	CASSLVEGTQYF	TGTGCCAGCAGCTTAGTAGAGGGGACCCAGTACTTC
TRBV10-3	TRBJ1-1	-	-	CAISATMNTEAFF	TGTGCCATCAGTGCTACTATGAACACTGAAGCTTTCTTT
TRBV7-9	TRBJ2-5	-	-	CASSFYREETQYF	TGTGCCAGCAGCTTTTACAGGGAAGAGACCCAGTACTTC
TRBV24-1	TRBJ2-5	-	-	CATSDFGQGHQETQYF	TGTGCCACCAGTGATTTCGGGCAGGGGCACCAAGAGACCCAGTACTTC
TRBV28	TRBJ2-3	-	-	CASSLWRDTQYF	TGTGCCAGCAGTTTATGGAGAGATACGCAGTATTTT
TRBV18	TRBJ1-2	-	-	CASSPDGGVGYTF	TGTGCCAGCTCACCGGACGGGGGAGTTGGCTACACCTTC
TRBV19	TRBJ2-1	-	TRBD2	CASSFSLAGGQNEQFF	TGTGCCAGTAGTTTCTCCCTAGCGGGGGGGCAGAATGAGCAGTTCTTC
TRBV6-5	TRBJ2-3	-	TRBD1	CASSLGTATDTQYF	TGTGCCAGCAGCCTAGGGACAGCAACAGATACGCAGTATTTT
TRBV9	TRBJ1-2	-	-	CASSPTLPQGRTGWGYTF	TGTGCCAGCAGCCCCACCCTTCCACAGGGCCGCACGGGATGGGGCTACACCTTC
TRBV6-5	TRBJ2-7	few	TRBD2	CASSYSGSGRYEQYF	TGTGCCAGCAGTTACTCGGGTAGCGGGAGGTACGAGCAGTACTTC
TRBV30	TRBJ1-4	-	-	CAAGYEKLFF	TGTGCGGCAGGGTATGAAAAACTGTTTTTT
TRBV2	TRBJ2-3	-	TRBD2	CASRELAGNTDTQYF	TGTGCCAGCAGAGAGCTAGCGGGAAACACAGATACGCAGTATTTT